This T cell receptor (beta chain) appears in the sequencing data of a study of tumor-infiltrating lymphocytes in primary liver carcinoma. In this sample, this clonotype turned up a few times. Antigen specificity is unknown. Trimming cost V 7 bases and J 6 bases, with 16 bases left between them. CDR1 is MDHEN, CDR2 SYDVKM, per germline. The CDR3 totals 14 residues. With 500 to 650 ng total RNA as template and a constant-region primer, TCR beta cDNA was made. Three nested multiplex PCR rounds of slightly modified ARM-PCR generated TCR beta libraries. TRBV1-TRBV30 forward and Cbeta reverse primers drove the first two roughly 10-cycle rounds. MiXCR, run by TCRdb on the multiplex PCR reads, gives a single entry per CDR3 protein. The sample carries roughly 120,000 distinct CDR3 sequences, about 68% recorded once. Unsorted bulk tissue (roughly 19-30 mg) underwent RNA and DNA co-extraction. Patients underwent resection of primary liver carcinoma. Every one of the tumor samples had a viable tumor cell content above 80%.

General study results and limits: Significantly greater top-250-clone fractions characterized tumors relative to blood (p = 0.039). Only around 7.5-24% of top clones occurred in all five tumor regions.

The sequenced sample was liver tumor tissue from sampling region 1. Subset in this sample: tumor region T1, superior pole. The rearrangement joins TRBV28 to TRBJ2-1, with D perhaps TRBD2 (7 bases). The sequence derives from a woman aged 60-70 years with primary liver carcinoma and hepatitis B virus infection. The CDR3 region has the DNA TGTGCCAGCACTCCGGGGGGCATAGGCAATGAGCAGTTCTTC. It is translated as CASTPGGIGNEQFF.